These 4 T cell receptor beta chains were all obtained from the same sample, sequenced in a study of patients and donors after allogeneic stem cell transplantation. One entry per CDR3 protein results from TCRdb running MiXCR on the RT-PCR reads. The data contain some 200,000 distinct CDR3 sequences, around two fifths of them singletons. Sequencing was carried out using blood, either unsorted or a sorted T cell fraction (not recorded which). The receptors were sampled from a human donor who was either an allogeneic HSCT recipient or a stem cell or donor lymphocyte infusion donor (not recorded which). It is not recorded whose cells these are; they may come from a transplant donor.

The rearrangement links TRBV6-5 to TRBJ1-6; D gene uncertain. Germline V gene lookup returns CDR1 MNHEY and CDR2 SVGAGI. Trimming removed 4 bases at V and 7 bases at J, with 11 bases between. The CDR3 consists of 14 residues. This CDR3 reads CASSLMTSNSPLHF. As DNA, the CDR3 is TGTGCCAGCAGTTTAATGACAAGCAATTCACCCCTCCACTTT.

This clonotype appeared a few times. This chain connects TRBV2 to TRBJ1-6, with 9 nucleotides matching TRBD1. Germline CDR1 reads SNHLY; CDR2 reads FYNNEI. Germline trimming cut 0 bases from V and 13 bases from J; bases unmatched to any gene: 10. This CDR3 is 16 amino acids long. In DNA form, the CDR3 reads TGTGCCAGCAGTGAAGCGGACCCGGGACAGGGCATTCCCCTCCACTTT. Translation gives CASSEADPGQGIPLHF.

V gene TRBV7-9 combines with J gene TRBJ1-1, with 9 bases matching TRBD1. The CDR3 sequence is 16 residues long. The V and J ends lost 2 bases and 0 bases, in that order; junction bases with no gene match: 4. Germline V gene lookup returns CDR1 SEHNR and CDR2 FQNEAQ (reference sequence). The CDR3 reads CASSLTGGYVNTEAFF. Written as DNA, the CDR3 is TGTGCCAGCAGCTTAACAGGGGGCTATGTGAACACTGAAGCTTTCTTT.

Points on this clonotype: An end of the junction differs from the germline gene, which may be a read error. The gene calls are TRBV19 and TRBJ1-1; D is unresolved. The CDR3 is made up of 13 amino acids. Germline CDR1 reads LNHDA; CDR2 reads SQIVND (reference sequence). CDR3 sequence: CASCIMTHTEAFF. DNA of the CDR3: TGTGCCAGTTGTATCATGACTCACACTGAAGCTTTCTTT.